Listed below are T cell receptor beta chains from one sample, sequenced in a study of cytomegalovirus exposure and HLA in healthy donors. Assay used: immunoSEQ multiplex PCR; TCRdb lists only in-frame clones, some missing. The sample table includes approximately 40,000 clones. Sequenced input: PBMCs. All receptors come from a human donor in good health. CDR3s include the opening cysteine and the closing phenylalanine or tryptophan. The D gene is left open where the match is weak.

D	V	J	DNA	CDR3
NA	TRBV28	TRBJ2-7	TGTGCCAGCAGCCCCCTTATGGGGCGGACCTACGAGCAGTACTTC	CASSPLMGRTYEQYF
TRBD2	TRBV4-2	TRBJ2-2	TGTGCCGGGGGGGAAATCGAGAACACCGGGGAGCTGTTTTTT	CAGGEIENTGELFF
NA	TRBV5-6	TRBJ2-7	TGTGCCAGCAGCTTGGTGAGGTCAAGCGAGCAGTACTTC	CASSLVRSSEQYF
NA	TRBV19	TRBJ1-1	TGTGCCAGTAGCTCGGTACCCGTGAACACTGAAGCTTTCTTT	CASSSVPVNTEAFF
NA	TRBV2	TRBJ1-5	TGTGCCAGCAACCCGGACATTAGCAATCAGCCCCAGCATTTT	CASNPDISNQPQHF
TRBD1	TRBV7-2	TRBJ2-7	TGTGCCAGCAGCTTAGCCCTCGGGACAGGAGCCTACGAGCAGTACTTC	CASSLALGTGAYEQYF
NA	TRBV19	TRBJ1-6	TGTGCCAGTACCCTGACACCACTTCTCGGATCACCCCTCCACTTT	CASTLTPLLGSPLHF
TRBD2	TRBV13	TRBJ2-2	TGTGCCAGCAGCCCGGGACTAGCGGGTGGGACCGGGGAGCTGTTTTTT	CASSPGLAGGTGELFF
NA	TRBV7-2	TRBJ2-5	TGTGCCAGCAGCTTAGTGGGGGGAACCGCAGAGACCCAGTACTTC	CASSLVGGTAETQYF
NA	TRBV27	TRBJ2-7	TGTGCCAGCAGTTGGAACACAGGGGGGGAACACGAGCAGTACTTC	CASSWNTGGEHEQYF
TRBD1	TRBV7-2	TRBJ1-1	TGTGCCAGCAGCCAGGGGGGATCTCAGAACACTGAAGCTTTCTTT	CASSQGGSQNTEAFF
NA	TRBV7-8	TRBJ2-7	TGTGCCAGCAGCCCAGGAGGGCAGGGGGGATCCTACGAGCAGTACTTC	CASSPGGQGGSYEQYF
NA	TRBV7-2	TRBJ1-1	TGTGCCAGCAGCTCCCAGGGTTCTCGCACTGAAGCTTTCTTT	CASSSQGSRTEAFF
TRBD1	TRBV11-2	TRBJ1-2	TGTGCCAGCAGCTTAGATCACCCGGACAGGAAGAATGGCTACACCTTC	CASSLDHPDRKNGYTF
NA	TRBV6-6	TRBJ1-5	TGTGCCAGCAGTTACGTCGACAGGCAGGACCAGCCCCAGCATTTT	CASSYVDRQDQPQHF
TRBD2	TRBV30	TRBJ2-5	TGTGCCTGGAAGGGCGGGGGATACCAAGAGACCCAGTACTTC	CAWKGGGYQETQYF
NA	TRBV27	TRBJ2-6	TGTGCCAGCAGAACCGGGACAACCAACTCTGGGGCCAACGTCCTGACTTTC	CASRTGTTNSGANVLTF
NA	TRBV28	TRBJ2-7	TGTGCCAGCAGTTTCTTCCTTAGCTCCTACGAGCAGTACTTC	CASSFFLSSYEQYF
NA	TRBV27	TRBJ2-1	TGTGCCAGCAGTTTGTTCGGGAATGAGCAGTTCTTC	CASSLFGNEQFF
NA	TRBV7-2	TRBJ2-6	NA	CASSAFGQGSGANVLTF
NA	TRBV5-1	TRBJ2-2	TGCGCCAGCAGCTTGGAATTCAGCGGGGAGCTGTTTTTT	CASSLEFSGELFF
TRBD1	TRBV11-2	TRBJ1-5	TGTGCCAGCAGGGACAGGCCCGCCCAGCCCCAGCATTTT	CASRDRPAQPQHF
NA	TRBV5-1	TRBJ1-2	TGCGCCAGCAGCTTGGCATTGGACTACTATGGCTACACCTTC	CASSLALDYYGYTF
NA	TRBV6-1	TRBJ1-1	TGTGCCAGCAGTCAACAGGAGAACACTGAAGCTTTCTTT	CASSQQENTEAFF
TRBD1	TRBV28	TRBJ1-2	TGTGCCAGCAGTGCCAGACAGGGATCTAACTATGGCTACACCTTC	CASSARQGSNYGYTF
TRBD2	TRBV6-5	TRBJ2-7	TGTGCCAGCAGTTACTCGGCTAGCGGGGGGGTATACGAGCAGTACTTC	CASSYSASGGVYEQYF
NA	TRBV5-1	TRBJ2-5	TGCGCCAGCAGCCCCCTTCTCCAAGAGACCCAGTACTTC	CASSPLLQETQYF
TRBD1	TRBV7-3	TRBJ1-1	TGTGCCAGCAGCTTAGGGACAGGGAACACTGAAGCTTTCTTT	CASSLGTGNTEAFF
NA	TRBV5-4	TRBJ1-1	TGTGCCAGCAGCTGGACAGCGAACACTGAAGCTTTCTTT	CASSWTANTEAFF
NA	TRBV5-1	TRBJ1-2	TGCGCCAGCAGCTTGGAAGGGGGTCGGTATGGCTACACCTTC	CASSLEGGRYGYTF